This T cell receptor (beta chain) was identified during a study of T cell responses to AZD1222 COVID-19 vaccine. Study outcomes and limitations: Donors were largely white British and mainly female; clonal diversity was possibly underestimated. Spike-specific TCR breadth and depth both grew after two AZD1222 doses.

CDR3 size: 16 residues. Germline-derived CDR1 and CDR2 are KGHSH and LQKENI. With V trimmed by 1 base and J by 5 bases, 7 bases remained unmatched. To note about this clone: As yet, its antigen is unknown.

TCRdb's table, derived via immunoSEQ multiplex PCR, lists solely in-frame clones and lacks some. The sample has 75,000 to 100,000 clones, under 90% seen once. Specimen: peripheral blood, collected on day 0 of AZD1222 vaccination. The sequence came from an adult in good health. The chain couples TRBV18 to TRBJ2-7; the match to TRBD2 covers 11 bases. CDR3 amino acids: CASSPLAGGPFDEQYF. The CDR3 DNA reads TGTGCCAGCTCACCACTAGCGGGGGGGCCGTTCGACGAGCAGTACTTC.